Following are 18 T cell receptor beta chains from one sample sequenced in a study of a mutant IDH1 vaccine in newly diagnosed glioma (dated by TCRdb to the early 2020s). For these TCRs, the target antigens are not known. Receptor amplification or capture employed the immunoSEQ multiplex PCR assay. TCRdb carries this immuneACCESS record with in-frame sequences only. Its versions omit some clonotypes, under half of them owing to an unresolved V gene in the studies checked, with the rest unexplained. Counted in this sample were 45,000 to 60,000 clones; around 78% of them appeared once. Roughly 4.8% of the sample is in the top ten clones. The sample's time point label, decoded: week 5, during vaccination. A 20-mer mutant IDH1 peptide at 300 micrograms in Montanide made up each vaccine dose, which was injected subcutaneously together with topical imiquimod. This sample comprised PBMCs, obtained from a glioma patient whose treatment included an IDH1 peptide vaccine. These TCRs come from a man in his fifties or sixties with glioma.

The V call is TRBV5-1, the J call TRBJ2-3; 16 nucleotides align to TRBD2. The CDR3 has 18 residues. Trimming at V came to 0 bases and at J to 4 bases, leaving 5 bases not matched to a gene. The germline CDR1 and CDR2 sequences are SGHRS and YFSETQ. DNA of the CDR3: TGCGCCAGCAGCTTGGTAGGGACTAGCGGGGGGGCAGCAGATACGCAGTATTTT. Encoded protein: CASSLVGTSGGAADTQYF.

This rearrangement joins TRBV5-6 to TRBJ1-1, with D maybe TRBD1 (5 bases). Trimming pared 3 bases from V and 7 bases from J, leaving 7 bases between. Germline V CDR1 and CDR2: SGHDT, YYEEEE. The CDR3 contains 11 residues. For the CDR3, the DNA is TGTGCCAGCAGCTGGGGGGTTGAAGCTTTCTTT. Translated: CASSWGVEAFF.

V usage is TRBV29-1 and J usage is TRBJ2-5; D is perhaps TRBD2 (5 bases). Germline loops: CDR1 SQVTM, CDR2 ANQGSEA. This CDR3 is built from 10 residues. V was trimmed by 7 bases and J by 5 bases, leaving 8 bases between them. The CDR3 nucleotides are TGCAGCGCTCTAGCCGAGACCCAGTACTTC. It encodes CSALAETQYF.

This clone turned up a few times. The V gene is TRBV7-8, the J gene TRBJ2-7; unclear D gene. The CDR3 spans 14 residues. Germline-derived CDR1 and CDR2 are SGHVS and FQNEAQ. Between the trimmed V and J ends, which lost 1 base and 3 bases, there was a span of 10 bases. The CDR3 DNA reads TGTGCCAGCAGCTTAGAGGGCGGATTCTACGAGCAGTACTTC. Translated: CASSLEGGFYEQYF.

CDR3: CASSKKGNTEAFF. CDR3 coding DNA: TGTGCCAGTAGTAAGAAGGGAAACACTGAAGCTTTCTTT. V and J are TRBV19 and TRBJ1-1; D is unclear. The V end lost 4 bases, the J end lost 2 bases, and 8 bases lay between the germline ends. The CDR3 is made up of 13 amino acids. Germline CDR1 reads LNHDA; CDR2 reads SQIVND (reference sequence).

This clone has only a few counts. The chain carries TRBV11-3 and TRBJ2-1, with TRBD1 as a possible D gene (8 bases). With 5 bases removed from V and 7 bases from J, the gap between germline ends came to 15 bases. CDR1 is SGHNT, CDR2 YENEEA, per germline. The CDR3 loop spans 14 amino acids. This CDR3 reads CASSHRGGANEQFF. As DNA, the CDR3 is TGTGCCAGCAGCCACAGGGGGGGGGCGAATGAGCAGTTCTTC.

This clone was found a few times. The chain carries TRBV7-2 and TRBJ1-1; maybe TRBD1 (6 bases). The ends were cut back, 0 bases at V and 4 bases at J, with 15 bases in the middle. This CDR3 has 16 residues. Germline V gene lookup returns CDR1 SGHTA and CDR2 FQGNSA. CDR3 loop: CASSLALGGWGTEAFF. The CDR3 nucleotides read TGTGCCAGCAGCTTAGCGTTAGGGGGTTGGGGCACTGAAGCTTTCTTT. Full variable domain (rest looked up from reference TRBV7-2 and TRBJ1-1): GAGVSQSPSNKVTEKGKDVELRCDPISGHTALYWYRQSLGQGLEFLIYFQGNSAPDKSGLPSDRFSAERTGGSVSTLTIQRTQQEDSAVYLCASSLALGGWGTEAFFGQGTRLTVV.

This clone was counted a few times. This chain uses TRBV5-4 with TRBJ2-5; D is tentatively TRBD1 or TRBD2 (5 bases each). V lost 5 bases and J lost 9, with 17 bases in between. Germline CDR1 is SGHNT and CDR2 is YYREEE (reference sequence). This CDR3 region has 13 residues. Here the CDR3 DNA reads TGTGCCAGCAGTTCCGGGACGGTCCCTTCCCAGTACTTC. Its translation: CASSSGTVPSQYF.

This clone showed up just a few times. For the CDR3, the DNA is TGTGCCTGGAGGGGAAGGAACACTGAAGCTTTCTTT. This gives the protein CAWRGRNTEAFF. The rearrangement uses TRBV30 and TRBJ1-1, with unresolved D. The CDR3 contains 12 residues. CDR1 is GTSNPN and CDR2 is SVGIG in the germline V gene (reference sequence). V was pared by 3 bases and J by 1 base, with 6 bases between.

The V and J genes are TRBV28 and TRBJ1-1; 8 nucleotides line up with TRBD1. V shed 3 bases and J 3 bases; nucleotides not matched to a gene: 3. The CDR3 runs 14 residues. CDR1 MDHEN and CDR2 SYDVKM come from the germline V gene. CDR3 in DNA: TGTGCCAGCAGTTTGGGACAGGCCTACACTGAAGCTTTCTTT. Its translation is CASSLGQAYTEAFF. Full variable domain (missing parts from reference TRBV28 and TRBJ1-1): DVKVTQSSRYLVKRTGEKVFLECVQDMDHENMFWYRQDPGLGLRLIYFSYDVKMKEKGDIPEGYSVSREKKERFSLILESASTNQTSMYLCASSLGQAYTEAFFGQGTRLTVV.

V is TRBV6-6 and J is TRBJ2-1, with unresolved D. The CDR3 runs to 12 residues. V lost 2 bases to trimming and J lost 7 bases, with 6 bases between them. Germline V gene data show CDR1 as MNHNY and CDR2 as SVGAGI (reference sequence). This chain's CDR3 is CASSYLTNEQFF. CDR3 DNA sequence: TGTGCCAGCAGTTACCTAACAAATGAGCAGTTCTTC.

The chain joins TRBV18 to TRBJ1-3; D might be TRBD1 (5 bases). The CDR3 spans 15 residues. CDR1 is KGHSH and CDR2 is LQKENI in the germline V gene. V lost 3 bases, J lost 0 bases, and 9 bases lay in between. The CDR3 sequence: CASSPDTSSGNTIYF. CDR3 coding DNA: TGTGCCAGCTCACCGGACACAAGCTCTGGAAACACCATATATTTT.

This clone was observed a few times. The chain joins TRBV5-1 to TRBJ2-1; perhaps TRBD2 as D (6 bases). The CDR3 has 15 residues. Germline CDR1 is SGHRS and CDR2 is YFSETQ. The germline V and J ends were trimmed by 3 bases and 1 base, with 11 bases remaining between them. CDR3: CASSSGTGSYNEQFF. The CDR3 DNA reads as TGCGCCAGCAGCTCCGGGACTGGGTCCTACAATGAGCAGTTCTTC.

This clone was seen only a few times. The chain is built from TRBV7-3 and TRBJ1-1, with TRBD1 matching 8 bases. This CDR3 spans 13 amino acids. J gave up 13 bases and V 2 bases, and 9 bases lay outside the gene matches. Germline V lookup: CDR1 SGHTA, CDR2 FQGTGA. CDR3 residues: CASSLDRGSSDFF. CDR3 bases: TGTGCCAGCAGCTTAGACAGGGGAAGTTCGGATTTCTTT.

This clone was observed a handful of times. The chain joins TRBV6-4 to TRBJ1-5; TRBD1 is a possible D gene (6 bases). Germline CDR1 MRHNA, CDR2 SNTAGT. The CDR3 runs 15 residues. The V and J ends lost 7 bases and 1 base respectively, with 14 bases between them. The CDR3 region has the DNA TGTGCCAGCAATACGGGACATGTAAGCAATCAGCCCCAGCATTTT. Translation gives CASNTGHVSNQPQHF.

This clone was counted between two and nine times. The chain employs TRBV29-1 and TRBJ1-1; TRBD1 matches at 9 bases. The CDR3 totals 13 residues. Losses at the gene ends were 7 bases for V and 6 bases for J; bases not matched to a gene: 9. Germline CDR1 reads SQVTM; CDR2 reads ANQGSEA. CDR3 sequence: CSAWTGVIPEAFF. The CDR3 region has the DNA TGCAGCGCATGGACAGGGGTTATACCTGAAGCTTTCTTT.

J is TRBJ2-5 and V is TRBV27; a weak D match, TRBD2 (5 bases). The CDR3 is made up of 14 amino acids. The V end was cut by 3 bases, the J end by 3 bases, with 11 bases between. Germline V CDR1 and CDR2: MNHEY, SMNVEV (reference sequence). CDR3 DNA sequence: TGTGCCAGCAGTTTGAACCGGGGAAAAGAGACCCAGTACTTC. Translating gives CASSLNRGKETQYF.

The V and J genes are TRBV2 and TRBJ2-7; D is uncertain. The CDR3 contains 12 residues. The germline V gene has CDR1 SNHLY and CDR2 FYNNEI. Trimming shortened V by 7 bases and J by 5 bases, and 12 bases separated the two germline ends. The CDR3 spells CASKSSTHEQYF. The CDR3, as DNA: TGTGCCAGCAAGAGTAGCACCCACGAGCAGTACTTC. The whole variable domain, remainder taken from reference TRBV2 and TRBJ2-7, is EPEVTQTPSHQVTQMGQEVILRCVPISNHLYFYWYRQILGQKVEFLVSFYNNEISEKSEIFDDQFSVERPDGSNFTLKIRSTKLEDSAMYFCASKSSTHEQYFGPGTRLTVT.